Listed below are T cell receptor beta chains from one sample, sequenced in a study of T cells in Graves' hyperthyroidism and ophthalmopathy. Each CDR3 protein gets one entry after TCRdb re-called the multiplex PCR reads with MiXCR. The repertoire holds a few hundred thousand distinct CDR3 sequences, with around 20% as singletons. Source material: blood. These receptors were obtained from a man aged 35-49 years with Graves' hyperthyroidism. Both conserved end residues are part of each CDR3. The D gene is left open where the match is weak. Only part of the rows carry a size: once, few, many, or a class if the clone is expanded.

>14|.|many|TRBJ2-7|TRBV6-1
TGTGCCAGCAGCCCGCGAAGGATCGGGTACGAGCAGTACTTC
CASSPRRIGYEQYF
>14|TRBD1|.|TRBJ1-5|TRBV6-1
TGTGCCAGCAGGAGGACAGGGGGCCATCAGCCCCAGCATTTT
CASRRTGGHQPQHF
>12|.|many|TRBJ2-3|TRBV27
TGTGCCAGCAGCTTATCAGGAGATACGCAGTATTTT
CASSLSGDTQYF
>13|.|.|TRBJ2-5|TRBV7-2
TGTGCCGGGGCCCTTGGACCGACAGAGACCCAGTACTTC
CAGALGPTETQYF
>11|.|many|TRBJ2-1|TRBV24-1
TGTGCCACCAGTGATTTAAGTGAGCAGTTCTTC
CATSDLSEQFF
>9|.|many|TRBJ1-1|TRBV20-1
TGCAGTTCCCGGCATGAAGCTTTCTTT
CSSRHEAFF
>13|TRBD2|many|TRBJ2-7|TRBV18
TGTGCCAGCTCACCGCGGGGGGAATACGAGCAGTACTTC
CASSPRGEYEQYF
>15|.|many|TRBJ2-1|TRBV2
TGTGCCAGCACCGGGATGGACCGCCCCTACAATGAGCAGTTCTTC
CASTGMDRPYNEQFF
>17|.|few|TRBJ1-5|TRBV20-1
TGCAGTGCTAGGAGTGGCCTTGCCCCGGCGGGCAATCAGCCCCAGCATTTT
CSARSGLAPAGNQPQHF
>15|.|many|TRBJ2-5|TRBV5-6
TGTGCCAGCAGCTTGGCCGGTGGCAGCCAAGAGACCCAGTACTTC
CASSLAGGSQETQYF
>12|.|many|TRBJ1-2|TRBV7-8
TGTGCCAGCAGCTTAGAGGCAGGCCCTAGCACCTTC
CASSLEAGPSTF
>13|.|many|TRBJ1-2|TRBV7-9
TGTGCCAGCAGCTTAGGACAGGTCTATGGCTACACCTTC
CASSLGQVYGYTF
>15|.|few|TRBJ1-4|TRBV15
TGTGCCACCAGCAGAGAAGGGCAGGGAGGAGAAAAACCGTTTTTT
CATSREGQGGEKPFF
>14|.|many|TRBJ2-7|TRBV4-1
TGCGCCAGCAGCCAAGACAGGGACGGGTACGAGCAGTACTTC
CASSQDRDGYEQYF
>14|.|.|TRBJ2-5|TRBV5-4
TGTGCCAGCAGCTCCGGACAGCGCGAAGAGACCCAGTACTTC
CASSSGQREETQYF
>13|.|many|TRBJ2-7|TRBV28
TGTGCCAGCAGTAACGTAGGGCCCTACGAGCAGTACTTC
CASSNVGPYEQYF
>16|TRBD1|few|TRBJ1-2|TRBV4-2
TGTGCCAGCAGCCAAGATAATGGACAGGGTGTCGGTGGCTACACCTTC
CASSQDNGQGVGGYTF
>16|.|.|TRBJ1-4|TRBV7-2
TGTGCCAGCAGCTCGCGGGGGGGGGCGCGCGGTGAAAAACTGTTTTTT
CASSSRGGARGEKLFF
>15|TRBD1|.|TRBJ1-2|TRBV20-1
TGCAGTGCTCCACAAAAGGGACAGGGAGGCTATGGCTACACCTTC
CSAPQKGQGGYGYTF
>11|.|many|TRBJ2-3|TRBV20-1
TGCAGTGCTGGACAGACAGATACGCAGTATTTT
CSAGQTDTQYF
>14|.|many|TRBJ1-1|TRBV18
TGTGCCAGCTCATCGACAGGAAAGAACACTGAAGCTTTCTTT
CASSSTGKNTEAFF
>14|.|many|TRBJ2-1|TRBV20-1
TGCAGTGCCAGGATGGGGACCGCCTACAATGAGCAGTTCTTC
CSARMGTAYNEQFF
>12|.|few|TRBJ2-1|TRBV19
TGTGCCAGTGAGGGGGCCTACAATGAGCAGTTCTTC
CASEGAYNEQFF
>16|.|once|TRBJ2-7|TRBV12-3/TRBV12-4
TGTGCCAGCAGTCCAACCGACAGGCTGAGGTTCTACGAGCAGTACTTC
CASSPTDRLRFYEQYF
>12|.|.|TRBJ2-4|TRBV7-2
TGTGCCAGCAGCTTAGTTTTGAACATTCAGTACTTC
CASSLVLNIQYF